This T cell receptor (beta chain) was profiled in a study of blood T cell repertoires in COVID-19. On the study more broadly: Researchers got acute and convalescent COVID-19 samples from the United States, Italy and Spain. The analysed material was cDNA or gDNA that came from T cells, B-cell-depleted T cells, or PBMCs.

V shed 6 bases, J shed 0 bases, and the junction held 10 bases outside the gene matches. Germline lookup yields CDR1 MNHEY and CDR2 SMNVEV (reference sequence). The CDR3 contains 18 residues. Under the authors' procedure: Estimation of nucleated cell counts relied on the amplification of reference gene primers. The data were produced by immunoSEQ multiplex PCR, yet TCRdb's version contains in-frame clones alone and is incomplete. V, J and clone size are those of that table, while D and trimming were read from the DNA. This table holds under 300,000 clones, around 83% found once. This chain joins TRBV27 and TRBJ2-6; 8 bases match TRBD1. The sample consisted of peripheral blood. This TCR came from a man aged 18 to 35 with active or convalescent COVID-19. CDR3 bases: TGTGCCAGCAGGCTACCGGGACAGGTCCCCTCTGGGGCCAACGTCCTGACTTTC. Residues: CASRLPGQVPSGANVLTF. Full variable domain (rest looked up from reference TRBV27 and TRBJ2-6): EAQVTQNPRYLITVTGKKLTVTCSQNMNHEYMSWYRQDPGLGLRQIYYSMNVEVTDKGDVPEGYKVSRKEKRNFPLILESPSPNQTSLYFCASRLPGQVPSGANVLTFGAGSRLTVL.